Listed here are 19 T cell receptor beta chains from one sample, sequenced in a study of identifying expanded T cells in peripheral blood. TCRdb's copy holds only in-frame clones and misses some; the assay was immunoSEQ multiplex PCR. Of 81,000 or so clones detected, 84% appear once; the ten largest clones hold around a fifth. Material for sequencing was blood. The receptors stem from a person between 18 and 75 years old in good health.

CDR3 in DNA: TGTGCCAGCAGCCCAGGGACGGCGGGGATCTACACCTTC. The encoded protein is CASSPGTAGIYTF. The chain links TRBV5-6 to TRBJ1-2; D possibly corresponds to TRBD1 (5 bases). Germline values: CDR1 SGHDT, CDR2 YYEEEE. V lost 4 bases to trimming and J lost 10 bases, with 17 bases between them. There are 13 residues in the CDR3.

The chain links TRBV5-4 to TRBJ2-7, with TRBD2 identical over 11 bases. V shed 3 bases and J 6 bases; nucleotides not matched to a gene: 8. CDR1 is SGHNT, CDR2 YYREEE, per germline (reference sequence). This CDR3 has 15 amino acids. CDR3 nucleotide sequence: TGTGCCAGCAGCTCCTTACTAGCGGGAGCATCCGAGCAGTACTTC. Its protein product is CASSSLLAGASEQYF.

This chain uses TRBV29-1 with TRBJ2-3, with D uncertain. In germline, CDR1 is SQVTM, CDR2 ANQGSEA. Trimming removed 4 bases at V and 0 bases at J, with 5 bases between. The CDR3 contains 12 residues. CDR3 amino acids: CSVVPSTDTQYF. The CDR3 DNA sequence: TGCAGCGTTGTGCCGAGCACAGATACGCAGTATTTT.

This clone was picked up many times. V and J are TRBV6-5 and TRBJ2-7, with 12 bases fitting TRBD2. The CDR3 totals 14 residues. V was clipped by 6 bases and J by 3 bases; unmatched bases: 3. Germline CDR1 reads MNHEY; CDR2 reads SVGAGI. The DNA for the CDR3 is TGTGCCAGCAGGTCGACTAGCGGGGGCTACGAGCAGTACTTC. This codes for CASRSTSGGYEQYF.

The gene calls are TRBV18 and TRBJ2-2; D may correspond to TRBD1 or TRBD2 (6 bases each). The V gene lost 3 bases and the J gene lost 2 bases, with 10 bases spanning the gap. Germline loops: CDR1 KGHSH, CDR2 LQKENI. The CDR3 sequence is 15 residues long. CDR3 nucleotides: TGTGCCAGCTCACCGGGGGGCCTTAACACCGGGGAGCTGTTTTTT. It encodes CASSPGGLNTGELFF. The complete variable domain, with remaining parts taken from reference TRBV18 and TRBJ2-2, reads NAGVMQNPRHLVRRRGQEARLRCSPMKGHSHVYWYRQLPEEGLKFMVYLQKENIIDESGMPKERFSAEFPKEGPSILRIQQVVRGDSAAYFCASSPGGLNTGELFFGEGSRLTVL.

V usage is TRBV27 and J usage is TRBJ2-3; 7 bases fit TRBD1. Unmatched junction bases numbered 3, after V lost 2 bases and J lost 10 bases. CDR1 is MNHEY, CDR2 SMNVEV, per germline (reference sequence). The CDR3 consists of 12 residues. The CDR3 nucleotides read TGTGCCAGCAGTTTACGGCAGGGGGCGCAGTATTTT. Protein: CASSLRQGAQYF.

This clone has a single count. The rearrangement uses TRBV7-3 and TRBJ2-3; 13 bases agree with TRBD2. The V and J ends lost 6 bases and 4 bases, in that order; junction bases with no gene match: 7. This CDR3 is 16 amino acids long. Germline V CDR1 and CDR2: SGHTA, FQGTGA. This CDR3 is CASSARLAGGPDTQYF. For the CDR3, the DNA is TGTGCCAGCAGTGCTAGACTAGCGGGAGGACCAGATACGCAGTATTTT.

The chain joins TRBV7-2 to TRBJ2-1, with 11 nucleotides matching TRBD2. The CDR3 runs 16 residues. Germline V CDR1 and CDR2: SGHTA, FQGNSA. The V segment lost 1 base and the J segment 5 bases; nucleotides outside the gene matches: 4. Here the CDR3 DNA reads TGTGCCAGCAGCTTAGGGCTAGCGGGAGGAGACAATGAGCAGTTCTTC. Protein sequence: CASSLGLAGGDNEQFF.

The V and J genes are TRBV7-2 and TRBJ2-7; D perhaps matches TRBD2 (6 bases). The CDR3 length is 17 residues. V was shortened by 1 base and J by 3 bases, with 19 bases between the two germline ends. Germline CDR1 reads SGHTA; CDR2 reads FQGNSA. CDR3 sequence: CASSLEGSAGRLYEQYF. The CDR3, as DNA: TGTGCCAGCAGCTTAGAGGGGTCCGCGGGAAGGCTCTACGAGCAGTACTTC.

This chain uses TRBV5-1 with TRBJ2-7; the D call may be TRBD1 or TRBD2 (6 bases each). V dropped 0 bases and J dropped 5 bases, with 24 bases sitting between them. Germline V gene lookup returns CDR1 SGHRS and CDR2 YFSETQ. The CDR3 is 18 amino acids. CDR3 residues: CASSLATLQRGRFDEQYF. The CDR3 coding sequence is TGCGCCAGCAGCTTGGCAACCCTACAACGGGGGCGCTTCGACGAGCAGTACTTC.

The V gene is TRBV6-6, the J gene TRBJ2-3; 7 bases fit TRBD2. Trimming took 0 bases from V and 4 from J; bases not matched to a gene: 4. The CDR3 length is 15 residues. CDR1 is MNHNY and CDR2 is SVGAGI in the germline V gene (reference sequence). This CDR3 is CASSYSLREPDTQYF. The CDR3 DNA follows: TGTGCCAGCAGTTACTCTCTGCGGGAGCCAGATACGCAGTATTTT.

The chain couples TRBV10-2 to TRBJ1-3; 10 bases agree with TRBD1. Germline CDR1 and CDR2: WSHSY and SAAADI. V lost 5 bases, J lost 3 bases, and 4 bases stayed unmatched. The CDR3 is made up of 15 amino acids. For the CDR3, the DNA is TGCGCCAGCAGTCCGACAGGGGGCCATGGAAACACCATATATTTT. Amino acid sequence: CASSPTGGHGNTIYF.

The rearrangement links TRBV6-6 to TRBJ2-1; 9 bases agree with TRBD2. The V segment lost 6 bases and the J segment 8 bases; nucleotides outside the gene matches: 8. There are 14 residues in the CDR3. Germline V lookup: CDR1 MNHNY, CDR2 SVGAGI (reference sequence). The DNA for the CDR3 is TGTGCCAGCAGAGGTAGCGGGAGTAGGTATGAGCAGTTCTTC. This codes for CASRGSGSRYEQFF.

CDR3 nucleotides: TGTGCCAGCAGTTACGATGGGGGGACAGATACGCAGTATTTT. Protein product: CASSYDGGTDTQYF. The genes are TRBV6-5 and TRBJ2-3, with a possible D match to TRBD2 (6 bases). Germline values: CDR1 MNHEY, CDR2 SVGAGI. The V end lost 2 bases, the J end lost 3 bases, and 9 bases lay between the germline ends. This CDR3 region has 14 residues.

A note on this clone: A much larger clonotype is one base distant, so this may be a read error. This chain joins TRBV5-4 and TRBJ1-1; no clear D. The CDR3 is 12 amino acids. The V and J ends lost 0 bases and 0 bases respectively, with 0 bases between them. Looked up from germline, CDR1 is SGHNT and CDR2 is YYREEE (reference sequence). Written as DNA, the CDR3 is TGTGCCAGCAGCTTGGTGAACACTGAAGCTTTCTTT. Residues: CASSLVNTEAFF.

Turning to this clone: The sample carries other DNA sequences with the same CDR3. The chain employs TRBV29-1 and TRBJ2-3; 9 nucleotides agree with TRBD2. With V trimmed by 3 bases and J by 5 bases, 9 bases remained unmatched. The CDR3 sequence is 15 residues long. The V gene's germline CDR1 is SQVTM and CDR2 ANQGSEA. The CDR3, as DNA: TGCAGCGTTGAGTCGACTAGCGGTCCGGAAGATACGCAGTATTTT. Its protein is CSVESTSGPEDTQYF.

A single count supports this clone. The chain is built from TRBV19 and TRBJ2-3, with 11 bases aligning to TRBD2. Trimming removed 6 bases from V and 3 bases from J; junction bases left unmatched: 8. Germline-derived CDR1 and CDR2 are LNHDA and SQIVND (reference sequence). The CDR3 totals 16 residues. The CDR3 here is CASSLLAGVVTDTQYF. For the CDR3, the DNA is TGTGCCAGTAGCCTACTAGCGGGAGTTGTAACAGATACGCAGTATTTT.

The V gene is TRBV25-1, the J gene TRBJ1-5; D is unresolved. Trimming took off 1 base at V and 5 bases at J, with 12 bases between the two ends. The CDR3 loop spans 15 amino acids. Looked up from germline, CDR1 is MGHDK and CDR2 is SYGVNS. The CDR3 bases are TGTGCCAGCAGTGAATCGCACGGTTGGGATCAGCCCCAGCATTTT. Protein: CASSESHGWDQPQHF.

The chain is built from TRBV4-3 and TRBJ2-2; 7 bases fit TRBD1. Germline loops: CDR1 LGHNA, CDR2 YSLEER. V was pared by 0 bases and J by 4 bases, with 5 bases of the junction left unmatched. This CDR3 is built from 16 residues. The CDR3 here is CASSQEGGRVTGELFF. In DNA form, the CDR3 reads TGCGCCAGCAGCCAAGAAGGGGGCAGGGTCACCGGGGAGCTGTTTTTT.